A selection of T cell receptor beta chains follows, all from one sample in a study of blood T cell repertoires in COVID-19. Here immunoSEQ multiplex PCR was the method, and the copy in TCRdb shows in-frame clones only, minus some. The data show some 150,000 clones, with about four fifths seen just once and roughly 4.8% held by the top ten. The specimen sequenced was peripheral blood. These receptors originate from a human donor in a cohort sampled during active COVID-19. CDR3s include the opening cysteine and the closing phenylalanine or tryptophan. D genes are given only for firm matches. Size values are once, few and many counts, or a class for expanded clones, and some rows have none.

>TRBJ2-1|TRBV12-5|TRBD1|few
TGTGCTAGTGGTTTGGTAGGGACAGTTAACAATGAGCAGTTCTTC
CASGLVGTVNNEQFF
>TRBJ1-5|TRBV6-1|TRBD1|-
TGTGCCAGCAGTGATGTTCAGGGGGCATATCAGCCCCAGCATTTT
CASSDVQGAYQPQHF
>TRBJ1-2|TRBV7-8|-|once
TGTGCCAGCAGCAAGGGACTAAACTATGGCTACACCTTC
CASSKGLNYGYTF
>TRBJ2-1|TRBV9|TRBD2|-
TGTGCCAGCAGCCATATTAGCGGGAGAAGTTACGATGAGCAGTTCTTC
CASSHISGRSYDEQFF
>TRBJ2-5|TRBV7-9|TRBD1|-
TGTGCCAGCAGCCTAGAAGGGACAGTAGAGACCCAGTACTTC
CASSLEGTVETQYF
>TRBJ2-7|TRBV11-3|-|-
TGTGCCAGCAGTAGAGGAGAAGAGCAGTACTTC
CASSRGEEQYF
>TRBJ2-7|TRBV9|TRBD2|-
TGTGCCAGCAGCGTCCTTCCCGGGACTAGGGGAGACGAGCAGTACTTC
CASSVLPGTRGDEQYF
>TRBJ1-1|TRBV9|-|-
TGTGCCAGCAGCGTAGGAGGAACGGCCACTGAAGCTTTCTTT
CASSVGGTATEAFF
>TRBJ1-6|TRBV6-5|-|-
TGTGCCAGCATCGGTTGGCAGGGAGGTTCACCCCTCCACTTT
CASIGWQGGSPLHF
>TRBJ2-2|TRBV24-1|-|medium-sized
TGTGCCACCAGTGGCGCTAGCTTCGGGGAGCTGTTTTTT
CATSGASFGELFF
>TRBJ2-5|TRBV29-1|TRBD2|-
TGCAGCGTTGTGGGCAGCGGGGCCCAAGAGACCCAGTACTTC
CSVVGSGAQETQYF
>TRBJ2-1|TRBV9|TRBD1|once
TGTGCCAGCAGCGCGACAGGGGGCTCCTACAATGAGCAGTTCTTC
CASSATGGSYNEQFF
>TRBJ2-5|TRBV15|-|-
TGTGCCACCAGCGCACTAGCCGCCGGGGGAGAGACCCAGTACTTC
CATSALAAGGETQYF
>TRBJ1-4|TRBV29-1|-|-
TGCAGCGCCTCTCTAGGGGTCGGAGTTCCGGCCGCCAAACTGTTTTTT
CSASLGVGVPAAKLFF
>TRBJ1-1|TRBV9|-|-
TGTGCCAGCAGCGCGCTAGCGGTGGCTTCTGAAGCTTTCTTT
CASSALAVASEAFF
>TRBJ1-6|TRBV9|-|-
TGTGCCAGCAGCGTACCCCGCCGGGATGTCTCCTATAATTCACCCCTCCACTTT
CASSVPRRDVSYNSPLHF
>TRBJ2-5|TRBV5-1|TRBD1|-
TGCGCCAGCAGCTTGAACAGGGGACAAGAGACCCAGTACTTC
CASSLNRGQETQYF
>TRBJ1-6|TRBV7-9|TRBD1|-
TGTGCCAGCAGCCCCGACAGGGGAAATTCACCCCTCCACTTT
CASSPDRGNSPLHF
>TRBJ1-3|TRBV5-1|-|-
TGCGCCAGCAGCTTGGGGGACACGACGGGAAACACCATATATTTT
CASSLGDTTGNTIYF
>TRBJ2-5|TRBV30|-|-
TGTGCCTGGAGTGTACTCGTGGAGACCCAGTACTTC
CAWSVLVETQYF
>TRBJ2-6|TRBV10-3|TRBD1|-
TGTGCCATCAGCGAGGGACAGGGAGGGTCTGGGGCCAACGTCCTGACTTTC
CAISEGQGGSGANVLTF
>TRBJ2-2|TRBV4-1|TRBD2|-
TGCGCCAGCAGCGCTCGGACTAGCGGGAAGGTCGGGGAGCTGTTTTTT
CASSARTSGKVGELFF
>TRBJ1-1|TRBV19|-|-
TGTGCCAGTAGTATAGGGAAAGGGGTCACTGAAGCTTTCTTT
CASSIGKGVTEAFF
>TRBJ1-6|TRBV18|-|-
TGTGCCAGCTCACCGCGGCAGGGCAAGACTAATTCACCCCTCCACTTT
CASSPRQGKTNSPLHF
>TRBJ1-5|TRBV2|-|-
TGTGCCAGCAGTCAGACTTTCGGGGGTGGGAAGCCCCAGCATTTT
CASSQTFGGGKPQHF
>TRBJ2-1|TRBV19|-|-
TGTGCCAGTAGTATCCCGAACAGGGTACACAATGAGCAGTTCTTC
CASSIPNRVHNEQFF
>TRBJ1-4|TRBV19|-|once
TGTGCCAGTAGCGCGGGAGGGACATCAACTAATGAAAAACTGTTTTTT
CASSAGGTSTNEKLFF
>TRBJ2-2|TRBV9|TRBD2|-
TGTGCCAGCAGCCCAAGAGGAGTAGCGGGGGGGATGAACACCGGGGAGCTGTTTTTT
CASSPRGVAGGMNTGELFF
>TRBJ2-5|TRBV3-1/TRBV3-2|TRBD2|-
TGTGCCAGCAGCCAACACGGCGGGGGAAGTCAAGAGACCCAGTACTTC
CASSQHGGGSQETQYF
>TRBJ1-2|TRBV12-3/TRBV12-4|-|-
TGTGCCAGCAGTTTGCAAGGGGAAGATGGCTACACCTTC
CASSLQGEDGYTF
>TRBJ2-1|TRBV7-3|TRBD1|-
TGTGCCAGCAGCCTTGACAGGGATCTGGGGAATGAGCAGTTCTTC
CASSLDRDLGNEQFF
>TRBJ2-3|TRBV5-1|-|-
TGCGCCAGCAGCTTGGCCACAGCTTTTCCAGATACGCAGTATTTT
CASSLATAFPDTQYF
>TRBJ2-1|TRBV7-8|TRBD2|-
TGTGCCAGCAGCCCTCCGGGACTAGCGGGGGGGGCTGAGCAGTTCTTC
CASSPPGLAGGAEQFF
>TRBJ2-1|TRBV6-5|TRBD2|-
TGTGCCAGCAGGGAGACTAGCGGGAATGGTGATGAGCAGTTCTTC
CASRETSGNGDEQFF
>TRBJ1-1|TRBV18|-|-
TGTGCCAGCTCACCACCGGTCGGGAGCACTGAAGCTTTCTTT
CASSPPVGSTEAFF
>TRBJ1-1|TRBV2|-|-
TGTGCCAGCCGAGACGGGATGAACACTGAAGCTTTCTTT
CASRDGMNTEAFF
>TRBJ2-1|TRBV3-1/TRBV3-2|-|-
TGTGCCAGCAGCCAGCCCCTCGGAGCGCCCTACAATGAGCAGTTCTTC
CASSQPLGAPYNEQFF
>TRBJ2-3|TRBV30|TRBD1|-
TGTGCCTGGAGCCGGTGGGGGGGACAGGGAACAGATACGCAGTATTTT
CAWSRWGGQGTDTQYF
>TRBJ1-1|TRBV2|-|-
TGTGCCAGCAGTGGAGCGGCGAACACTGAAGCTTTCTTT
CASSGAANTEAFF
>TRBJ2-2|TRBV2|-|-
TGTGCCAGCAGTGAGCGGAGGAACACCGGGGAGCTGTTTTTT
CASSERRNTGELFF
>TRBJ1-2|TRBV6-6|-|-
TGTGCCAGCAGTTACGGCACGTCTAACTATGGCTACACCTTC
CASSYGTSNYGYTF
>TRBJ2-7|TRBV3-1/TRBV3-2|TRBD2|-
TGTGCCAGCAGCCAGGGAGGGCAATACGAGCAGTACTTC
CASSQGGQYEQYF
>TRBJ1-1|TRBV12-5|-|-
TGTGCTAGTGGTTTGGAGCTGAACACTGAAGCTTTCTTT
CASGLELNTEAFF
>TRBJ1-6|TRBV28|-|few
TGTGCCAGCAGCCTGAACAGGTTGGGGTCACCCCTCCACTTT
CASSLNRLGSPLHF
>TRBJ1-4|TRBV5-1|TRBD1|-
TGCGCCAGCAGCTCAAAGACCGGACAGGCCCGACTGTTTTTT
CASSSKTGQARLFF
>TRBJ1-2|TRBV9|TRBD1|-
TGTGCCAGCAGCGATTCACCGGGACAGTTCTATGGCTACACCTTC
CASSDSPGQFYGYTF